This TCR beta chain appears in the sequencing data of a study of long-term antiretroviral therapy in people with HIV. Broader study findings: Despite increasing after ART, diversity remained lower than that of transplant donor controls. Missing from the dataset were any data on ART adherence, viral resistance or therapy changes.

CDR3 length: 18 residues. J gave up 5 bases and V 0 bases, and 8 bases lay outside the gene matches. Per germline, CDR1 SGHAT and CDR2 FQNNGV. Note on this clone: Its antigen is unidentified.

The authors ran the immunoSEQ assay, v3.0, at survey level. Sequenced by immunoSEQ multiplex PCR; TCRdb stores in-frame clones only, minus some. The profile covers approximately 35,000 clones, with 97% appearing a single time and around 3.1% taken by the ten largest. The chain recombines TRBV11-2 with TRBJ2-1, with TRBD2 identical over 12 bases. This TCR was recovered from a young man with HIV. Sequences were derived from unsorted PBMCs, sampled 6.9 years after starting antiretroviral therapy. CDR3 nucleotides: TGTGCCAGCAGCTTAGAGTCCAATCGACTAGCGGGGGACAATGAGCAGTTCTTC. Translating gives CASSLESNRLAGDNEQFF.